This is a list of T cell receptor beta chains from one sample in a study of cytomegalovirus exposure and HLA in healthy donors. The protocol was immunoSEQ multiplex PCR, while the TCRdb copy is restricted to in-frame clones and leaves out a portion. Seen here are about 120,000 clones, about 83% observed once, and the top ten hold approximately 3.5%. The sample taken for sequencing was PBMCs. The receptor source for this set is a woman in her thirties or forties in good health and CMV-seropositive. Both conserved end residues are trimmed from each CDR3. Fields, in order: V gene, clone size, J gene, D gene, CDR3 protein. A D gene is named only where the DNA matches it firmly. Some rows have no size entry. The others give once, few or many, or a class for an expanded clone.

TRBV4-3	-	TRBJ2-3	-	ASSQDVGTSTDTQY
TRBV27	-	TRBJ2-1	TRBD2	ASSSSGANNEQF
TRBV5-6	-	TRBJ1-2	TRBD1	ASTTPIDRVGYGYT
TRBV7-9	-	TRBJ1-4	TRBD1	ASSRGQGRGATNEKLF
TRBV27	once	TRBJ1-4	TRBD1	ASSPRTGNEKLF
TRBV9	-	TRBJ2-2	-	ASSVAERPNTGELF
TRBV9	-	TRBJ2-2	TRBD2	ASSAPSSGRNTGELF
TRBV9	-	TRBJ2-1	-	ASSELDARGNEQF
TRBV19	once	TRBJ2-6	-	ATLTESRSGANVLT
TRBV6-5	-	TRBJ1-5	TRBD1	ASSLGQGGQPQH
TRBV9	-	TRBJ2-7	-	ASSVGHLTYEQY
TRBV18	-	TRBJ2-3	-	ASSPKGMGRATDTQY
TRBV28	-	TRBJ2-7	TRBD1	ASSPMDGGDRAYEQY
TRBV11-3	once	TRBJ2-1	TRBD2	ASSQTGTSGYNEQF
TRBV6-1	-	TRBJ2-2	TRBD1	ASSSDRGRLGELF
TRBV27	-	TRBJ1-1	TRBD1	ASSFLSRGRRTEAF
TRBV30	-	TRBJ2-1	TRBD1	AWSGQGYNEQF
TRBV11-3	-	TRBJ2-1	TRBD2	ASSSPPGSGRAHNEQF
TRBV5-4	-	TRBJ1-2	-	ASSPGQEIYGYT
TRBV30	-	TRBJ2-7	TRBD2	AWSPEGLAGFGQY
TRBV5-1	-	TRBJ1-1	-	ASREMIGTEAF
TRBV13	-	TRBJ2-1	TRBD2	ASSLETSGSNEQF